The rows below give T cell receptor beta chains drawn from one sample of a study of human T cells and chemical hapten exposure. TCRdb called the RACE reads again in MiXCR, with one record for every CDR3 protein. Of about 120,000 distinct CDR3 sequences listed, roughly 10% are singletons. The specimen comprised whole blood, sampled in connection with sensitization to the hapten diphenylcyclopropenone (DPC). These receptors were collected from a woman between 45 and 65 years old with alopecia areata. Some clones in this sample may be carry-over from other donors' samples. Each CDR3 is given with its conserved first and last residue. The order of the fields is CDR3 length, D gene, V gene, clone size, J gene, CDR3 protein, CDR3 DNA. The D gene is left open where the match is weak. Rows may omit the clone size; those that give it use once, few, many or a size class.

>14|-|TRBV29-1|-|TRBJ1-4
CSVASGRGDRKLFF
TGCAGCGTTGCCTCTGGAAGGGGGGACCGAAAACTGTTTTTT
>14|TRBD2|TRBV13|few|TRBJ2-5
CASSLRTSQETQYF
TGTGCCAGCAGCCTACGGACTAGCCAAGAGACCCAGTACTTC
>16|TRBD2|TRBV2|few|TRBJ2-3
CAGAGLVIRSTDTQYF
TGTGCCGGAGCCGGACTAGTAATAAGAAGCACAGATACGCAGTATTTT
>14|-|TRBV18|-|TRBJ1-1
CASSPRVGNTEAFF
TGTGCCAGCTCACCGAGGGTTGGGAACACTGAAGCTTTCTTT
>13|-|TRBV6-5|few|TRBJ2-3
CASSYRRMDTQYF
TGTGCCAGCAGTTACCGCCGGATGGATACGCAGTATTTT
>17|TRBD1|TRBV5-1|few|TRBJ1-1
CASSTGQGAGMNTEAFF
TGCGCCAGCAGCACAGGACAGGGGGCGGGTATGAACACTGAAGCTTTCTTT
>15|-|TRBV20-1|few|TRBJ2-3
CSASRSPFYTDTQYF
TGCAGTGCTAGTAGGTCACCGTTCTACACAGATACGCAGTATTTT
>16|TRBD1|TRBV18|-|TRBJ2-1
CASSPLGTGFYNEQFF
TGTGCCAGCTCACCCCTCGGGACAGGCTTCTACAATGAGCAGTTCTTC
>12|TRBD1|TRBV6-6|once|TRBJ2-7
CASRGQGHEQYF
TGTGCCAGCAGGGGACAGGGTCACGAGCAGTACTTC
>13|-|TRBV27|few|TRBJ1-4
CASSQSGGRKLFF
TGTGCCAGCAGTCAGTCCGGAGGACGGAAACTGTTTTTT
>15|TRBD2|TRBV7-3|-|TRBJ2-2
CASSPSGGADGELFF
TGTGCCAGCAGCCCTAGCGGGGGGGCCGACGGGGAGCTGTTTTTT
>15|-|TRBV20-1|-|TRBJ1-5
CSAARGAGSNQPQHF
TGCAGTGCAGCTCGGGGGGCAGGAAGCAATCAGCCCCAGCATTTT
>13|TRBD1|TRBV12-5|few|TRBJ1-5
CASGQGAGWPQHF
TGTGCTAGTGGCCAGGGGGCGGGTTGGCCCCAGCATTTT
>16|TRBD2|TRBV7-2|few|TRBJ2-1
CASSLTGTSGYNEQFF
TGTGCCAGCAGCTTAACCGGGACTAGCGGTTACAATGAGCAGTTCTTC
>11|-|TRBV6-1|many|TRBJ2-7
CASSEIEEQYF
TGTGCCAGCAGTGAAATCGAGGAGCAGTACTTC
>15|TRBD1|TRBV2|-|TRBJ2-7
CASGRRTGGSYEQYF
TGTGCCAGCGGGAGAAGGACAGGCGGCTCCTACGAGCAGTACTTC
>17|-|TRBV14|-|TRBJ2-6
CASSQGAFPSGANVLTF
TGTGCCAGCAGCCAAGGCGCCTTCCCCTCGGGGGCCAACGTCCTGACTTTC
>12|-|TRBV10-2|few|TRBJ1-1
CASSDGGFEAFF
TGCGCCAGCAGTGACGGTGGATTTGAAGCTTTCTTT
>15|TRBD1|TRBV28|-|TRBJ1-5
CASSLYTGGGQPQHF
TGTGCCAGCAGTTTATACACAGGGGGTGGTCAGCCCCAGCATTTT
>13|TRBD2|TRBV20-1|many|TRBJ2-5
CSASMLAGETQYF
TGCAGTGCTAGTATGCTAGCGGGAGAGACCCAGTACTTC
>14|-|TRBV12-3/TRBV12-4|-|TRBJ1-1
CASSRATGTPEAFF
TGTGCCAGCAGCCGCGCTACAGGGACCCCTGAAGCTTTCTTT
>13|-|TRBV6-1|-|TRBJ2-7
CASSVGLTYEQYF
TGTGCCAGCAGTGTCGGACTTACCTACGAGCAGTACTTC
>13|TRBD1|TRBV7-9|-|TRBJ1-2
CASSLTGPYGYTF
TGTGCCAGCAGCCTGACAGGGCCCTATGGCTACACCTTC
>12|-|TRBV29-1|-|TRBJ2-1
CSVEAAYNEQFF
TGCAGCGTTGAGGCGGCCTACAATGAGCAGTTCTTC
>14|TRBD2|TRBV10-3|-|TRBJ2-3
CAIGLAGSTDTQYF
TGTGCCATCGGACTAGCGGGTTCCACAGATACGCAGTATTTT
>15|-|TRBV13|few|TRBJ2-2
CASSPGTKNTGELFF
TGTGCCAGCAGCCCCGGCACAAAGAACACCGGGGAGCTGTTTTTT
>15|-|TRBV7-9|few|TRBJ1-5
CASSSPRGGNQPQHF
TGTGCCAGCAGCTCGCCCCGGGGTGGCAATCAGCCCCAGCATTTT
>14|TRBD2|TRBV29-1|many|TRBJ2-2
CSVENAGAAGELFF
TGCAGCGTTGAGAATGCGGGAGCGGCCGGGGAGCTGTTTTTT
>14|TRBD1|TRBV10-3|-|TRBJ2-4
CAISEGQGLGIQYF
TGTGCCATCAGTGAGGGACAGGGGCTAGGCATTCAGTACTTC
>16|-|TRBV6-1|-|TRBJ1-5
CASSASTGIGNQPQHF
TGTGCCAGCAGTGCCTCTACCGGGATTGGAAATCAGCCCCAGCATTTT
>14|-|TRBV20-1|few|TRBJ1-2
CSARDTGTSYGYTF
TGCAGTGCTAGAGATACGGGGACATCCTATGGCTACACCTTC
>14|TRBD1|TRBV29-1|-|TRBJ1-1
CSVGYRGLNTEAFF
TGCAGCGTTGGCTACAGGGGGTTGAACACTGAAGCTTTCTTT
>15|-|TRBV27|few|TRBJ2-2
CASSLRGASVGELFF
TGTGCCAGCAGTTTACGGGGGGCGTCGGTCGGGGAGCTGTTTTTT